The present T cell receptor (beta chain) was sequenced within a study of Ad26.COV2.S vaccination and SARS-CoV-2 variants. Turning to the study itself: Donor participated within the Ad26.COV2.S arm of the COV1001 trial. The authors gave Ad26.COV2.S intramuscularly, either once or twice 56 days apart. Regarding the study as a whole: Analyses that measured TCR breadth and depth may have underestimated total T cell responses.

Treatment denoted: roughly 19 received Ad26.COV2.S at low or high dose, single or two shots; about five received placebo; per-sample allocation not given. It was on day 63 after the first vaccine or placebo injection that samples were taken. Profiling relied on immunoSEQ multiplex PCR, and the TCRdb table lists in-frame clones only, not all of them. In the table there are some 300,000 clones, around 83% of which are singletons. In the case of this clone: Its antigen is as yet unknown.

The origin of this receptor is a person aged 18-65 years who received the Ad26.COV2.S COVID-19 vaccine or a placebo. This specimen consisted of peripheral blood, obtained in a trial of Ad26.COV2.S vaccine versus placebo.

The CDR3 sequence: CASSQDVRPTGELFF. DNA of the CDR3: TGCGCCAGCAGCCAAGATGTTCGACCGACCGGGGAGCTGTTTTTT. This chain uses TRBV4-3 with TRBJ2-2, with D unresolved. The CDR3 is 15 residues long. CDR1 is LGHNA, CDR2 YSLEER, per germline. V was trimmed by 0 bases and J by 5 bases, leaving 10 bases between them.